The 23 T cell receptor beta chains reported below all come from one sample, sequenced in a study of cytomegalovirus exposure and HLA in healthy donors. It was with 60 Vbeta and 13 Jbeta primers that the PCR ran. Assay used: immunoSEQ multiplex PCR; TCRdb lists only in-frame clones, some missing. The top ten clones hold roughly 2.6% of a sample with 150,000 to 200,000 clones, 84% of them seen once. Sequencing was done on a sample of PBMCs. These receptors all stem from a woman aged 50 to 60 in good health and CMV-seropositive.

The count of this clone is one. V usage is TRBV6-5 and J usage is TRBJ1-1, with 8 bases fitting TRBD1. With 4 bases clipped from V and 4 bases from J, the junction kept 2 bases outside the gene matches. This CDR3 is built from 13 residues. Germline V gives CDR1 MNHEY, CDR2 SVGAGI. Here the CDR3 DNA reads TGTGCCAGCAGTTCCACAGGGGGCACTGAAGCTTTCTTT. This translates into CASSSTGGTEAFF.

The chain uses TRBV7-2 and TRBJ2-3; no reliable D call. The germline V and J ends were trimmed by 5 bases and 2 bases, with 11 bases remaining between them. Germline CDR1 reads SGHTA; CDR2 reads FQGNSA. The CDR3 covers 14 residues. The CDR3 region is CASSARLITDTQYF. Here the CDR3 DNA reads TGTGCCAGCAGCGCACGACTTATCACAGATACGCAGTATTTT.

This clone appeared once. The genes are TRBV15 and TRBJ2-5; weak D call: TRBD1 (6 bases). The end of the DNA aligns better with TRBJ2-7, so the J call may be wrong. Germline CDR1 reads LNHNV; CDR2 reads YYDKDF (reference sequence). This CDR3 is 15 amino acids long. DNA of the CDR3: TGTGCCACCAGCAGCCAGACAGGCAGCTCCTACGAGCAGTACTTC. As protein: CATSSQTGSSYEQYF.

This chain links TRBV7-3 with TRBJ2-2, with 8 bases aligning to TRBD2. The CDR3 spans 15 residues. Unmatched junction bases numbered 5, after V lost 8 bases and J lost 0 bases. Looked up from germline, CDR1 is SGHTA and CDR2 is FQGTGA. DNA for the CDR3: TGTGCCAGCCGGACGGGAGGGGCGAACACCGGGGAGCTGTTTTTT. Amino acid sequence: CASRTGGANTGELFF. Using reference TRBV7-3 and TRBJ2-2 for the parts outside the CDR3, the full variable domain is GAGVSQTPSNKVTEKGKYVELRCDPISGHTALYWYRQSLGQGPEFLIYFQGTGAADDSGLPNDRFFAVRPEGSVSTLKIQRTERGDSAVYLCASRTGGANTGELFFGEGSRLTVL.

This chain uses TRBV9 with TRBJ1-6; 9 nucleotides line up with TRBD1. The CDR3 length is 14 residues. J lost 8 bases, V lost 3 bases, and 3 bases had no gene match. Per the germline V gene, CDR1 is SGDLS and CDR2 is YYNGEE. The DNA for the CDR3 is TGTGCCAGCAGCGCGACAGGGGGGGATTCACCCCTCCACTTT. The encoded protein is CASSATGGDSPLHF.

The genes are TRBV2 and TRBJ1-1; D may be TRBD1 (5 bases). The germline V gene has CDR1 SNHLY and CDR2 FYNNEI. The CDR3 length is 13 residues. V was clipped by 8 bases and J by 0 bases, with 10 bases between them. The CDR3 sequence: CASQTDMNTEAFF. CDR3 in DNA: TGTGCCAGCCAGACAGACATGAACACTGAAGCTTTCTTT.

The chain employs TRBV15 and TRBJ2-7; D possibly corresponds to TRBD1 (6 bases). Germline CDR1 LNHNV, CDR2 YYDKDF (reference sequence). Between the trimmed V and J ends, which lost 1 base and 2 bases, there was a span of 12 bases. The CDR3 runs to 15 residues. This CDR3 is CATSRGGQQAYEQYF. The CDR3 DNA reads TGTGCCACCAGCAGAGGGGGGCAGCAAGCCTACGAGCAGTACTTC.

The chain combines TRBV18 with TRBJ1-2, with TRBD1 as a possible D gene (5 bases). The CDR3 is 14 residues long. Per the germline V gene, CDR1 is KGHSH and CDR2 is LQKENI. Trimming shortened V by 3 bases and J by 5 bases, and 13 bases separated the two germline ends. In DNA, the CDR3 is TGTGCCAGCTCACCGGTCCGGGGGGAGTATGGCTACACCTTC. This encodes CASSPVRGEYGYTF. The entire variable domain, with the rest obtained from reference TRBV18 and TRBJ1-2, is as follows: NAGVMQNPRHLVRRRGQEARLRCSPMKGHSHVYWYRQLPEEGLKFMVYLQKENIIDESGMPKERFSAEFPKEGPSILRIQQVVRGDSAAYFCASSPVRGEYGYTFGSGTRLTVV.

This clone occurred once. The chain links TRBV4-2 to TRBJ2-1; 16 bases match TRBD2. The germline CDR1 and CDR2 sequences are LGHNA and YNFKEQ. The CDR3 loop spans 20 amino acids. V lost 0 bases and J lost 4; bases outside the gene matches: 9. The CDR3 DNA reads as TGTGCCAGCAGCCAAGACCCGGGACTAGCGGGGGGGCTGGGGTACAATGAGCAGTTCTTC. Translation gives CASSQDPGLAGGLGYNEQFF.

V usage is TRBV7-2 and J usage is TRBJ2-3, with TRBD2 identical over 7 bases. Trimming at V came to 6 bases and at J to 4 bases, leaving 7 bases not matched to a gene. The CDR3 consists of 14 residues. Germline V gene data show CDR1 as SGHTA and CDR2 as FQGNSA. The CDR3: CASRDGGWADTQYF. CDR3 DNA sequence: TGTGCCAGCAGAGACGGGGGGTGGGCAGATACGCAGTATTTT. The full variable domain, its missing parts supplied by reference TRBV7-2 and TRBJ2-3, is GAGVSQSPSNKVTEKGKDVELRCDPISGHTALYWYRQSLGQGLEFLIYFQGNSAPDKSGLPSDRFSAERTGGSVSTLTIQRTQQEDSAVYLCASRDGGWADTQYFGPGTRLTVL.

This sequence joins TRBV19 and TRBJ1-4; 8 positions agree with TRBD1. Looked up from germline, CDR1 is LNHDA and CDR2 is SQIVND (reference sequence). V lost 5 bases, J lost 7 bases, and 9 bases stayed unmatched. The CDR3 loop spans 15 amino acids. This CDR3 is CASSRRDRGPEKLFF. As DNA, the CDR3 is TGTGCCAGTAGTCGACGAGACAGGGGCCCTGAAAAACTGTTTTTT.

V is TRBV7-8 and J is TRBJ1-2; D perhaps matches TRBD1 (5 bases). CDR1 and CDR2 from the germline V gene are SGHVS and FQNEAQ. The CDR3 is made up of 12 amino acids. Trimming removed 5 bases from V and 8 bases from J, with 12 bases in between. The CDR3 bases are TGTGCCAGCAGCGCCCCGTCAGGGGGCTACACCTTC. Translation: CASSAPSGGYTF.

This chain connects TRBV28 to TRBJ1-4, with TRBD1 as a possible D gene (6 bases). The CDR3 spans 15 residues. The germline V gene encodes CDR1 MDHEN and CDR2 SYDVKM. The V gene lost 6 bases and the J gene lost 7 bases, with 18 bases spanning the gap. CDR3 region: CASSLSSGGLEKLFF. CDR3 bases: TGTGCCAGCAGCCTTTCATCGGGGGGCCTTGAAAAACTGTTTTTT.

The chain is built from TRBV7-6 and TRBJ2-7; unclear D gene. The CDR3 has 15 residues. Trimming stripped 1 base from V and 0 bases from J, with 10 bases between. Looked up from germline, CDR1 is SGHVS and CDR2 is FNYEAQ. In nucleotides, the CDR3 is TGTGCCAGCAGCTTAGGGCAGGCCGCCTCCTACGAGCAGTACTTC. The encoded protein is CASSLGQAASYEQYF.

The V gene is TRBV5-1, the J gene TRBJ2-3, with 7 bases identical to TRBD2. Germline trimming cut 3 bases from V and 0 bases from J; bases unmatched to any gene: 7. The germline CDR1 and CDR2 sequences are SGHRS and YFSETQ. The CDR3 totals 16 residues. The CDR3 loop is CASSSKLATSTDTQYF. For the CDR3, the DNA is TGCGCCAGCAGCTCAAAACTAGCGACGAGCACAGATACGCAGTATTTT.

This rearrangement joins TRBV7-8 to TRBJ2-2; no definite D call. The CDR3 totals 15 residues. Deletions cut 3 bases from V and 0 bases from J, with 8 bases between. In germline, CDR1 is SGHVS, CDR2 FQNEAQ. This CDR3 reads CASSFLQTNTGELFF. The CDR3 nucleotides read TGTGCCAGCAGCTTTCTACAGACGAACACCGGGGAGCTGTTTTTT.

The J gene is TRBJ1-5, the V gene TRBV19; TRBD1 aligns across 7 bases. This CDR3 spans 16 amino acids. Unmatched junction bases numbered 7, after V lost 3 bases and J lost 2 bases. The germline V gene has CDR1 LNHDA and CDR2 SQIVND (reference sequence). CDR3 sequence (DNA): TGTGCCAGTAGTATTCCCCGGCAGGGGGGCAATCAGCCCCAGCATTTT. This sequence encodes CASSIPRQGGNQPQHF. The whole variable domain, remainder taken from reference TRBV19 and TRBJ1-5, is DGGITQSPKYLFRKEGQNVTLSCEQNLNHDAMYWYRQDPGQGLRLIYYSQIVNDFQKGDIAEGYSVSREKKESFPLTVTSAQKNPTAFYLCASSIPRQGGNQPQHFGDGTRLSIL.

V usage is TRBV9 and J usage is TRBJ1-3; a weak D match, TRBD1 (5 bases). The CDR3 is made up of 16 amino acids. The V end was cut by 3 bases, the J end by 0 bases, with 13 bases between. Germline lookup yields CDR1 SGDLS and CDR2 YYNGEE. In DNA form, the CDR3 reads TGTGCCAGCAGCGAGCGACAGTCGAGCTCTGGAAACACCATATATTTT. It yields the protein CASSERQSSSGNTIYF.

The CDR3 DNA reads TGCGCCAGCAGCTTCATGGGGGGGGGCCAAGATACGCAGTATTTT. It codes for CASSFMGGGQDTQYF. The V gene is TRBV5-1, the J gene TRBJ2-3, with a weak D call TRBD2 (7 bases). The CDR3 is 15 residues long. V lost 2 bases, J lost 5 bases, and 15 bases lay in between. Germline CDR1 is SGHRS and CDR2 is YFSETQ.

This chain uses TRBV29-1 with TRBJ2-2, with TRBD2 identical over 16 bases. Germline V gene lookup returns CDR1 SQVTM and CDR2 ANQGSEA. The CDR3 has 18 residues. Trimming at V came to 6 bases and at J to 4 bases, leaving 11 bases not matched to a gene. The DNA for the CDR3 is TGCAGCGTCGCCGGGACTAGCGGGGGGGCCGGTTTCACCGGGGAGCTGTTTTTT. Translating gives CSVAGTSGGAGFTGELFF.

The gene calls are TRBV5-1 and TRBJ1-2; 8 bases match TRBD1. CDR1 is SGHRS, CDR2 YFSETQ, per germline. The J segment lost 2 bases and the V segment lost 4 bases, leaving 7 bases of the junction unmatched. The CDR3 is 15 amino acids. CDR3 sequence (DNA): TGCGCCAGCAGCACCCGGGGACAGGCGAACTATGGCTACACCTTC. Residues: CASSTRGQANYGYTF.

The chain is built from TRBV5-1 and TRBJ2-7; 11 positions agree with TRBD1. This CDR3 region has 15 residues. V lost 4 bases, J lost 5 bases, and 8 bases stayed unmatched. Germline values: CDR1 SGHRS, CDR2 YFSETQ. CDR3 region: CASSTRTGGWNEQYF. The CDR3 coding sequence is TGCGCCAGCAGCACCCGGACAGGGGGCTGGAACGAGCAGTACTTC.

The genes are TRBV5-4 and TRBJ1-5; possibly TRBD1 for D (5 bases). V was trimmed by 2 bases and J by 2 bases, leaving 14 bases between them. Per germline, CDR1 SGHNT and CDR2 YYREEE (reference sequence). CDR3 length equals 16 residues. The CDR3 nucleotides read TGTGCCAGCAGCTTAAGGTTCGGGGGTGGCAATCAGCCCCAGCATTTT. The encoded protein is CASSLRFGGGNQPQHF.